These 12 T cell receptor beta chains share one sample of origin, sequenced in a study of blood T cells in healthy people across ages. Through a sample-barcoded 5' primer and a J-beta primer mix, a second PCR was run for roughly 6 to 11 cycles. TCRdb re-derived calls from the 5' RACE reads in MiXCR, one entry per CDR3 protein. The sample includes around 500,000 distinct CDR3 sequences, roughly a quarter of them seen just once. This same sample was also part of a study on T cells of mothers and their children.

The sequencing sample was made of blood. These receptors came from a boy aged 2 to 10 in good health.

The chain uses TRBV29-1 and TRBJ2-3, with 11 bases that match TRBD2. The germline V gene has CDR1 SQVTM and CDR2 ANQGSEA. V shed 4 bases, J shed 3 bases, and the junction held 9 bases outside the gene matches. This CDR3 is built from 16 residues. The CDR3 DNA sequence: TGCAGCGTTGTAGGGACTAGCGGAGGGGGAACAGATACGCAGTATTTT. Its translation: CSVVGTSGGGTDTQYF.

This clonotype has a handful of counts. J is TRBJ1-2 and V is TRBV30; D gene uncertain. V dropped 0 bases and J dropped 6 bases, with 8 bases sitting between them. Germline CDR1 is GTSNPN and CDR2 is SVGIG (reference sequence). The CDR3 is 12 residues long. CDR3 residues: CAWSVSDDGYTF. CDR3 sequence (DNA): TGTGCCTGGAGTGTTAGCGACGATGGCTACACCTTC. The full variable domain, with the rest looked up from reference TRBV30 and TRBJ1-2, is SQTIHQWPATLVQPVGSPLSLECTVEGTSNPNLYWYRQAAGRGLQLLFYSVGIGQISSEVPQNLSASRPQDRQFILSSKKLLLSDSGFYLCAWSVSDDGYTFGSGTRLTVV.

This rearrangement joins TRBV29-1 to TRBJ2-7; D perhaps matches TRBD2 (5 bases). CDR1 is SQVTM and CDR2 is ANQGSEA in the germline V gene. Trimming stripped 4 bases from V and 2 bases from J, with 6 bases between. The CDR3 spans 11 residues. Here the CDR3 reads CSVVGTYEQYF. CDR3 sequence (DNA): TGCAGCGTTGTCGGGACCTACGAGCAGTACTTC.

This clonotype was seen a handful of times. CDR3 DNA: TGCGCCAGCAGCTTAATTAGCGCCGGGAGCTCCTACAATGAGCAGTTCTTC. It codes for CASSLISAGSSYNEQFF. This sequence joins TRBV5-1 and TRBJ2-1; TRBD2 is a possible D gene (6 bases). Germline V gene lookup returns CDR1 SGHRS and CDR2 YFSETQ. CDR3 length equals 17 residues. V dropped 2 bases and J dropped 0 bases, with 15 bases sitting between them.

Only a few counts were recorded for this clonotype. The chain joins TRBV20-1 to TRBJ2-3; D uncertain. Germline lookup yields CDR1 DFQATT and CDR2 SNEGSKA (reference sequence). The CDR3 contains 12 residues. Trimming took off 7 bases at V and 2 bases at J, with 10 bases between the two ends. CDR3 DNA sequence: TGCAGTGGTACGGCGGACACAGATACGCAGTATTTT. It translates to CSGTADTDTQYF.

This clonotype was found a few times. The chain employs TRBV12-3 or TRBV12-4 and TRBJ1-2, with no clear D. Trimming left V 6 bases short and J 4 bases short, with 12 bases between. The CDR3 sequence is 13 residues long. As DNA, the CDR3 is TGTGCCAGCAGCCGTCAAGCAAGCTATGGCTACACCTTC. This translates into CASSRQASYGYTF.

The chain employs TRBV14 and TRBJ2-7; D perhaps matches TRBD1 (6 bases). Germline-derived CDR1 and CDR2 are SGHDN and FVKESK. V dropped 1 base and J dropped 8 bases, with 12 bases sitting between them. CDR3 length: 13 residues. DNA of the CDR3: TGTGCCAGCAGCCAAGTTAGGGGGAATCAGCAGTACTTC. As protein: CASSQVRGNQQYF.

The V and J genes are TRBV20-1 and TRBJ1-2; 8 bases line up with TRBD1. The J segment lost 6 bases and the V segment lost 0 bases, leaving 3 bases of the junction unmatched. The CDR3 runs 13 residues. The V gene's germline CDR1 is DFQATT and CDR2 SNEGSKA (reference sequence). The CDR3 sequence is CSARETGANGYTF. The CDR3 nucleotides are TGCAGTGCTAGAGAGACAGGGGCGAATGGCTACACCTTC.

This clonotype was observed a handful of times. CDR3: CASSFPDSMQGKKDGYTF. In nucleotides, the CDR3 is TGCGCCAGCAGCTTTCCGGACTCGATGCAGGGGAAGAAGGATGGCTACACCTTC. The chain is built from TRBV5-1 and TRBJ1-2; the D gene is possibly TRBD1 (6 bases). Trimming pared 2 bases from V and 6 bases from J, leaving 26 bases between. Germline loops: CDR1 SGHRS, CDR2 YFSETQ. The CDR3 totals 18 residues.

This clonotype was picked up a small number of times. This chain's CDR3 is CASSQDRADYEQYF. The DNA of the CDR3 is TGCGCCAGCAGCCAAGATCGGGCAGATTACGAGCAGTACTTC. V usage is TRBV4-3 and J usage is TRBJ2-7; D is unresolved. V lost 0 bases, J lost 4 bases, and 10 bases lay in between. The CDR3 is 14 residues long. Germline CDR1 reads LGHNA; CDR2 reads YSLEER.

This chain connects TRBV4-3 to TRBJ2-1; D may be TRBD2 (7 bases). The CDR3 consists of 16 residues. From germline, CDR1 is LGHNA and CDR2 YSLEER. Trimming pared 3 bases from V and 3 bases from J, leaving 15 bases between. CDR3 protein: CASSHGGGGSYNEQFF. The CDR3 bases are TGCGCCAGCAGCCATGGGGGGGGCGGGAGCTACAATGAGCAGTTCTTC.

The rearrangement uses TRBV12-3 or TRBV12-4 and TRBJ2-5; 10 bases match TRBD2. After removal of 7 bases from V and 2 bases from J, the junction contained 7 bases not matched to a gene. The CDR3 is 15 amino acids. The CDR3 nucleotides are TGTGCCAGCACCGACCGGACTAGCGGACAAGAGACCCAGTACTTC. Amino acids: CASTDRTSGQETQYF.